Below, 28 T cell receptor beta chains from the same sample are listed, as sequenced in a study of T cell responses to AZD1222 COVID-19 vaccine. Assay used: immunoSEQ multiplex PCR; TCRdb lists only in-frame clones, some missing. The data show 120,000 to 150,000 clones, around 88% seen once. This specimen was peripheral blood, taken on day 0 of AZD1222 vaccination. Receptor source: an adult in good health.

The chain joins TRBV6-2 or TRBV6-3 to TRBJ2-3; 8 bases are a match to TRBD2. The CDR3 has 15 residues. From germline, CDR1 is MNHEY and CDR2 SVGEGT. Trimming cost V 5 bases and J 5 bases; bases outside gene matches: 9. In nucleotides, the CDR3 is TGTGCCAGCAGTCTCCTCCAGGCGGGAGGAGATACGCAGTATTTT. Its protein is CASSLLQAGGDTQYF.

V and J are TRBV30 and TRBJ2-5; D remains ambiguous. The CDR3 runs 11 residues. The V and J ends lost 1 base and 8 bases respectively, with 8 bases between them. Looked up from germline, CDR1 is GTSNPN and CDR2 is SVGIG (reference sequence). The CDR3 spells CAWSGAATQYF. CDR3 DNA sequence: TGTGCCTGGAGTGGAGCAGCAACCCAGTACTTC.

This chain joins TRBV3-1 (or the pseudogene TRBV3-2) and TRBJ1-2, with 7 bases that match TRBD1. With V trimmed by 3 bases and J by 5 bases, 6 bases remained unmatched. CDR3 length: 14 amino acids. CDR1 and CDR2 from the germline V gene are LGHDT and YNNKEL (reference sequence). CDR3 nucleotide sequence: TGTGCCAGCAGCCACCAACAGGGGTCATATGGCTACACCTTC. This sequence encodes CASSHQQGSYGYTF.

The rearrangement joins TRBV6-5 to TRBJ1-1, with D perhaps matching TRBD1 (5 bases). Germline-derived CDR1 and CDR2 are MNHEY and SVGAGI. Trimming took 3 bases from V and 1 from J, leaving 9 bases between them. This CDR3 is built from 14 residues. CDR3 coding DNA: TGTGCCAGCAGTTATGGGGGGGGGAACACTGAAGCTTTCTTT. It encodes CASSYGGGNTEAFF.

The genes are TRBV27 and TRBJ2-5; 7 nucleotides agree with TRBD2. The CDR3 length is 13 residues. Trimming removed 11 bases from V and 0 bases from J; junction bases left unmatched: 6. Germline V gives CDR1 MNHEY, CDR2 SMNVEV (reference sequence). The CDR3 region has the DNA TGTGCCGGAGCGGGGATGTACCAAGAGACCCAGTACTTC. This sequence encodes CAGAGMYQETQYF.

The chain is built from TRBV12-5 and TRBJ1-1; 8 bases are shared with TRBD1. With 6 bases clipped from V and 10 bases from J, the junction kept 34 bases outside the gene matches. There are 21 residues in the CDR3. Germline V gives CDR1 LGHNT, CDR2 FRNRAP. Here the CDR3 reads CASGLRGSYVQGGTPSGGAFF. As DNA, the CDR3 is TGTGCTAGTGGCCTGAGGGGGAGTTACGTACAGGGGGGTACCCCCTCGGGTGGAGCTTTCTTT.

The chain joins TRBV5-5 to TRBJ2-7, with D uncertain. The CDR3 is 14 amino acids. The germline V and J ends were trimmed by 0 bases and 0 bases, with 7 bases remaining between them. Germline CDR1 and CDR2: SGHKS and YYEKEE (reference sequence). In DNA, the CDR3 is TGTGCCAGCAGCTTGGAGTGGTCCTCCTACGAGCAGTACTTC. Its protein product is CASSLEWSSYEQYF.

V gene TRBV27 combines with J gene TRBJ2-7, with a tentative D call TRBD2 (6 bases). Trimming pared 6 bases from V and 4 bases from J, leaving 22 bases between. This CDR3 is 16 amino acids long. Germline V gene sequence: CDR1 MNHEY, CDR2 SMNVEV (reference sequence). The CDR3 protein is CASRLSGVPINYEQYF. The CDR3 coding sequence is TGTGCCAGCAGGCTCTCGGGGGTTCCGATTAATTACGAGCAGTACTTC.

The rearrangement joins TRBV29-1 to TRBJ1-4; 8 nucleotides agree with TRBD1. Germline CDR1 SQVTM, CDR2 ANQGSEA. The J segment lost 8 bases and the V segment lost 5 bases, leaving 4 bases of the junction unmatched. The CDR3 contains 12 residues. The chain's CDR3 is CSVRPGGEKLFF. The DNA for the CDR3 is TGCAGCGTTAGACCAGGGGGCGAAAAACTGTTTTTT.

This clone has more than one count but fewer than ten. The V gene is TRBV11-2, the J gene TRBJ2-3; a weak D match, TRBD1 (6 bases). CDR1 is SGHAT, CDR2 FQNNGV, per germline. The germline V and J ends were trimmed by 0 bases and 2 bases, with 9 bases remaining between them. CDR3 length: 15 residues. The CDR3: CASSLEQGITDTQYF. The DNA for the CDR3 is TGTGCCAGCAGCTTAGAACAGGGCATCACAGATACGCAGTATTTT.

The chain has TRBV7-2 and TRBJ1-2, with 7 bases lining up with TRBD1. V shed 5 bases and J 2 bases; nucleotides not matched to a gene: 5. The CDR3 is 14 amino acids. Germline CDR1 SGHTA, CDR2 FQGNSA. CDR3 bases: TGTGCCAGCAGCCTCCAGGGGGTGAACTATGGCTACACCTTC. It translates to CASSLQGVNYGYTF.

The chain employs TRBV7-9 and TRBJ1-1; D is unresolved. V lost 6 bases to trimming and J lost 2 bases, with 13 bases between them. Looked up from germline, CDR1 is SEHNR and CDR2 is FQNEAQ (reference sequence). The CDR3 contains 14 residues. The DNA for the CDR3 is TGTGCCAGCAGAACCACGGGCAGTAACACTGAAGCTTTCTTT. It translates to CASRTTGSNTEAFF.

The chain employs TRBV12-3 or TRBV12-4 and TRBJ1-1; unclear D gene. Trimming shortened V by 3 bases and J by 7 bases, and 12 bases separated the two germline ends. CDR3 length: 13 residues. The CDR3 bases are TGTGCCAGCAGTTTCGGAGGGTATGGTGAAGCTTTCTTT. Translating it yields CASSFGGYGEAFF.

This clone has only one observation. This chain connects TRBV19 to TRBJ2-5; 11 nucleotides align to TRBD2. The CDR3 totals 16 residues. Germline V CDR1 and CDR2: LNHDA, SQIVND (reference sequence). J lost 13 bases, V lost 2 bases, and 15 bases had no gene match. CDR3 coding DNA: TGTGCCAGTAGTATACGGGGGTCGGGACTAGCGGCCCACAGGTACTTC. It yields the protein CASSIRGSGLAAHRYF.

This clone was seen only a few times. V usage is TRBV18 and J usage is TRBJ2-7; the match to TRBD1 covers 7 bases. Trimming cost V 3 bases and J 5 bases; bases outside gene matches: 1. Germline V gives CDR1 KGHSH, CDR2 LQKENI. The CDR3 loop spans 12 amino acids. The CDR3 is CASSPGTDEQYF. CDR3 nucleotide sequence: TGTGCCAGCTCACCGGGGACAGACGAGCAGTACTTC. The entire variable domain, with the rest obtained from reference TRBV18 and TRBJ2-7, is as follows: NAGVMQNPRHLVRRRGQEARLRCSPMKGHSHVYWYRQLPEEGLKFMVYLQKENIIDESGMPKERFSAEFPKEGPSILRIQQVVRGDSAAYFCASSPGTDEQYFGPGTRLTVT.

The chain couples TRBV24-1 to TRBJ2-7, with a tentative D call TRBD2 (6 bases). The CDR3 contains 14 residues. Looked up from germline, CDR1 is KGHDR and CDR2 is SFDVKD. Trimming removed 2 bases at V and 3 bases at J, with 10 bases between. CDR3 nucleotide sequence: TGTGCCACCAGTGATTCCGGGAGACTCTACGAGCAGTACTTC. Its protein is CATSDSGRLYEQYF.

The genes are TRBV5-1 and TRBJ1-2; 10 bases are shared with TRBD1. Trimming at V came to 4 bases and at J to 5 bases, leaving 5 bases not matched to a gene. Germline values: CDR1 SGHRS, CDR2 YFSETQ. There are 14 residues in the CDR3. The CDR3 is CASSLTGGRYGYTF. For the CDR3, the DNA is TGCGCCAGCAGCCTGACAGGGGGCAGGTATGGCTACACCTTC.

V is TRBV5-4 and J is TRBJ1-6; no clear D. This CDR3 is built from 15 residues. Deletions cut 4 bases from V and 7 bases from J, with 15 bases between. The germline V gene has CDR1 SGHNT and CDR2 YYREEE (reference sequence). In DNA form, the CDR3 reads TGTGCCAGCAGCCCCCGGAGAAGCGAAAATTCACCCCTCCACTTT. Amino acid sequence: CASSPRRSENSPLHF.

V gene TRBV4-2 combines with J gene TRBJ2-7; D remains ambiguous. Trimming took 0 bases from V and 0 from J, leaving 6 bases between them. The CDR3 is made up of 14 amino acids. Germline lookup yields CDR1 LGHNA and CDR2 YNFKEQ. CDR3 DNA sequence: TGTGCCAGCAGCCAAGAGGACGGCTCCTACGAGCAGTACTTC. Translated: CASSQEDGSYEQYF.

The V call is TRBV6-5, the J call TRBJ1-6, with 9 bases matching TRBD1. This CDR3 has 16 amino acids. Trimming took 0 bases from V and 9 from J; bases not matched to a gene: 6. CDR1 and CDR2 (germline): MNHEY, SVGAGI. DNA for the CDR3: TGTGCCAGCAGTTACTCCCCCGACAGGGGGGGTTCACCCCTCCACTTT. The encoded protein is CASSYSPDRGGSPLHF.

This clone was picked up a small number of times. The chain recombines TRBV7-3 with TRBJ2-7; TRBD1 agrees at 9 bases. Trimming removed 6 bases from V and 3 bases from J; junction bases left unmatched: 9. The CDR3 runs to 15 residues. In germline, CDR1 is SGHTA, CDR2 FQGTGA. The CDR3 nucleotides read TGTGCCAGCAGTTCCGGGACAGGGACCTTCTACGAGCAGTACTTC. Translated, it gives CASSSGTGTFYEQYF.

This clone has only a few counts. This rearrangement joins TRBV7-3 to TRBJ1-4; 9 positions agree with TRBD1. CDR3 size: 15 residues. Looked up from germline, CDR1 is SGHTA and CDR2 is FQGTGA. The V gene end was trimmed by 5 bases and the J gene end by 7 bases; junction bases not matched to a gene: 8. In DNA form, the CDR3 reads TGTGCCAGCAGCGAACAGGGGGCAAGGGGTGAAAAACTGTTTTTT. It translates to CASSEQGARGEKLFF.

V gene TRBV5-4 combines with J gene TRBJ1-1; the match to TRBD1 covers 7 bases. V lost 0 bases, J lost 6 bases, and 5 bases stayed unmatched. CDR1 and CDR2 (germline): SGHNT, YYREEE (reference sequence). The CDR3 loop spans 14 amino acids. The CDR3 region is CASSLEGQRPEAFF. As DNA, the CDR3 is TGTGCCAGCAGCTTGGAGGGACAGCGGCCTGAAGCTTTCTTT.

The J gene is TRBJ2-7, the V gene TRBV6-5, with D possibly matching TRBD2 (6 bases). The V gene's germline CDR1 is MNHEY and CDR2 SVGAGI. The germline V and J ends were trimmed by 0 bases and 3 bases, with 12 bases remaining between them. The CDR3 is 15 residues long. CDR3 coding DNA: TGTGCCAGCAGTTACTCGCGGGGAGGCCTCTACGAGCAGTACTTC. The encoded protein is CASSYSRGGLYEQYF.

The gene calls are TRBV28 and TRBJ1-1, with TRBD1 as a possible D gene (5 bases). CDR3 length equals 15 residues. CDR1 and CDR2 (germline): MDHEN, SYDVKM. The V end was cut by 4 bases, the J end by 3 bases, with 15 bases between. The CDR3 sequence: CASSSSGSGDTEAFF. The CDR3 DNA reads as TGTGCCAGCAGTTCCTCTGGGTCGGGGGACACTGAAGCTTTCTTT.

CDR3 residues: CASSSRQAAGYTF. The CDR3 region has the DNA TGTGCCAGCAGCTCCCGACAGGCGGCTGGCTACACCTTC. The J gene is TRBJ1-2, the V gene TRBV9; the D gene is possibly TRBD1 (6 bases). The germline CDR1 and CDR2 sequences are SGDLS and YYNGEE. CDR3 length: 13 residues. Trimming took 4 bases from V and 7 from J, leaving 14 bases between them.

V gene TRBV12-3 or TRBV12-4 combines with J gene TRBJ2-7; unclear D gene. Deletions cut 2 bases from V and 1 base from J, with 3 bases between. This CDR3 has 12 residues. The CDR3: CASSLRSYEQYF. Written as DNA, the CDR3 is TGTGCCAGCAGTTTAAGGTCCTACGAGCAGTACTTC.

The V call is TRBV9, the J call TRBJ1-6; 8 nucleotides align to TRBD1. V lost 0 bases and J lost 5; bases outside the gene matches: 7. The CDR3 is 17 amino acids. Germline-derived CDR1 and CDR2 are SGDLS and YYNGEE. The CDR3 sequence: CASSVGQGAVNNSPLHF. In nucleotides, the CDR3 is TGTGCCAGCAGCGTAGGGCAGGGGGCCGTTAATAATTCACCCCTCCACTTT.